This TCR beta chain emerged from a study of breast tumors, draining lymph nodes, adjacent tissues. Findings and caveats of the study: Findings are consistent with lymph node origin and intratumoral expansion of most tumor T cells. The lymph node origin of tumor T cells was framed as consistent with a hypothesis, not demonstrated. Tumor repertoires ranked between lymph nodes and nontumor tissue in diversity, with V and J gene preferences. Luminal-like breast cancer showed significantly greater tumor-nontumor repertoire similarity than basal-like breast cancer did.

Germline V gene data show CDR1 as MDHEN and CDR2 as SYDVKM. This CDR3 has 14 residues. V gave up 1 base and J gave up 9 bases, with 10 bases separating them. In this sample, this clonotype turned up many times. What it binds is not known. TCRdb independently ran MiXCR on the multiplex PCR reads; one entry per CDR3 protein. The data hold some 130,000 distinct CDR3 sequences, with about 20% observed a single time. Samples came from axillary lymph nodes draining the breast cancer. Sequenced: axillary lymph node tissue. This TCR was sampled from a female donor with breast cancer. Some clones in this sample may be carry-over from other donors' samples. J is TRBJ1-6 and V is TRBV28; D gene unclear. The CDR3 is CASSLSLGSSPLHF. The CDR3 DNA reads TGTGCCAGCAGTTTATCTCTAGGTTCTTCACCCCTCCACTTT.